These 7 T cell receptor beta chains came from one sample sequenced in a study of identical twins. MiXCR was run by TCRdb on the 5' RACE reads, yielding one entry per CDR3 protein. Found here are around 1.7 million distinct CDR3 sequences, roughly a third of them singletons; the top ten hold approximately 0.25%. Sequencing was performed on cord blood. These receptor sequences come from a newborn girl in good health.

The sample holds a few counts of this clonotype. The rearrangement links TRBV2 to TRBJ2-3, with a weak D call TRBD1 (5 bases). Germline CDR1 and CDR2: SNHLY and FYNNEI. The CDR3 has 14 residues. The V end lost 7 bases, the J end lost 4 bases, and 15 bases lay between the germline ends. This CDR3 reads CASTTGIRPDTQYF. DNA for the CDR3: TGTGCCAGCACCACAGGTATCCGCCCAGATACGCAGTATTTT.

The genes are TRBV10-3 and TRBJ2-1; D is ambiguous. The germline gives CDR1 ENHRY, CDR2 SYGVKD. V was pared by 8 bases and J by 8 bases, with 22 bases between. The CDR3 has 15 amino acids. CDR3: CAIGNDALGLDEQFF. Here the CDR3 DNA reads TGTGCCATCGGAAACGACGCTTTGGGATTGGATGAGCAGTTCTTC.

The chain carries TRBV10-3 and TRBJ1-6, with D perhaps TRBD1 (6 bases). Germline V CDR1 and CDR2: ENHRY, SYGVKD. The CDR3 is 17 amino acids. Trimming cost V 4 bases and J 6 bases, with 19 bases left between them. This CDR3 is CAISAGGRAMGNSPLHF. The DNA for the CDR3 is TGTGCCATCAGTGCCGGGGGGCGCGCCATGGGTAATTCACCCCTCCACTTT.

This clonotype showed up many times. The CDR3 reads CSAGRAKNIQYF. CDR3 sequence (DNA): TGCAGTGCTGGCAGGGCCAAAAACATTCAGTACTTC. The V call is TRBV20-1, the J call TRBJ2-4, with no clear D. With 5 bases removed from V and 1 base from J, the gap between germline ends came to 6 bases. The germline gives CDR1 DFQATT, CDR2 SNEGSKA (reference sequence). CDR3 length: 12 residues.

The rearrangement joins TRBV2 to TRBJ2-3; D ambiguous. The V gene's germline CDR1 is SNHLY and CDR2 FYNNEI. This CDR3 contains 11 residues. Trimming cost V 7 bases and J 3 bases, with 5 bases left between them. CDR3 coding DNA: TGTGCCAGCATGGCGACAGATACGCAGTATTTT. It translates to CASMATDTQYF. Supplemented by reference TRBV2 and TRBJ2-3, the full variable domain reads EPEVTQTPSHQVTQMGQEVILRCVPISNHLYFYWYRQILGQKVEFLVSFYNNEISEKSEIFDDQFSVERPDGSNFTLKIRSTKLEDSAMYFCASMATDTQYFGPGTRLTVL.

The chain recombines TRBV12-3 or TRBV12-4 with TRBJ1-3; 11 nucleotides line up with TRBD1. J was trimmed by 8 bases and V by 6 bases; bases with no gene match: 6. This CDR3 has 14 residues. In DNA, the CDR3 is TGTGCCAGCAGATACGGACAGGGGGCGGACACCATATATTTT. Translation: CASRYGQGADTIYF.

The chain joins TRBV12-3 or TRBV12-4 to TRBJ2-5, with 14 bases lining up with TRBD2. V dropped 4 bases and J dropped 3; count of bases not matched to a gene: 4. The CDR3 sequence is 16 residues long. In nucleotides, the CDR3 is TGTGCCAGCAGTTACCCGGGACTAGCGGGAGAAGAGACCCAGTACTTC. This translates into CASSYPGLAGEETQYF.